The 23 T cell receptor beta chains below all came from one sample that was sequenced in a study of regulatory T cells in long-lasting Graves disease. Assembly of TCR beta libraries relied on iRepertoire HTBI primers together with Arm-PCR of CDR3 regions. TCRdb re-called the multiplex PCR reads through MiXCR, storing one row per CDR3 protein. This table holds hundreds of thousands of distinct CDR3 sequences, 15% to 20% found once. As to time point: newly diagnosed GD, antithyroid drugs for less than 3 months. The TCR library was made from RNA extracted from PBMCs. The same sample was also studied in work on T cells in Graves' hyperthyroidism and ophthalmopathy.

The source material was peripheral blood mononuclear cells (PBMCs), sampled at new diagnosis, from a patient treated with antithyroid drugs. Receptor source: a man between 18 and 35 years old with Graves disease.

The table lists this clonotype with many counts. The rearrangement links TRBV2 to TRBJ1-4; D is unresolved. Germline V gene sequence: CDR1 SNHLY, CDR2 FYNNEI. V lost 5 bases and J lost 1, with 8 bases in between. The CDR3 is 14 amino acids. DNA of the CDR3: TGTGCCAGCAGTCGAGGGCGAACTAATGAAAAACTGTTTTTT. Protein: CASSRGRTNEKLFF.

On this clonotype itself: The germline gene is not matched at one end of the junction; a read error may be the cause. The chain links TRBV6-1 to TRBJ2-7; TRBD1 matches 8 bases. Looked up from germline, CDR1 is MNHNS and CDR2 is SASEGT. The CDR3 consists of 13 residues. The CDR3 is CASSMTGTGPPDF. The CDR3 DNA reads TGTGCCAGCAGTATGACCGGGACAGGACCGCCGGACTTC.

This rearrangement joins TRBV6-1 to TRBJ1-4; a weak D match, TRBD1 (5 bases). This CDR3 contains 14 residues. The germline V and J ends were trimmed by 8 bases and 4 bases, with 14 bases remaining between them. CDR1 and CDR2 from the germline V gene are MNHNS and SASEGT. Here the CDR3 DNA reads TGTGCCAGCCGCCTGGACACCATTAATGAAAAACTGTTTTTT. This codes for CASRLDTINEKLFF.

In nucleotides, the CDR3 is TGTGCCAGCTCCCCGGACTCTCGGGGCGAGCAGTACTTC. This codes for CASSPDSRGEQYF. The chain carries TRBV18 and TRBJ2-7, with D possibly matching TRBD2 (5 bases). In germline, CDR1 is KGHSH, CDR2 LQKENI. The CDR3 runs 13 residues. Deletions cut 6 bases from V and 6 bases from J, with 15 bases between.

There are a few counts of this clonotype. The rearrangement links TRBV7-9 to TRBJ2-7; 9 bases align to TRBD1. V gave up 5 bases and J gave up 5 bases; unmatched junction bases: 10. The CDR3 extends over 15 amino acids. Germline V lookup: CDR1 SEHNR, CDR2 FQNEAQ (reference sequence). This chain's CDR3 is CASSVRQGVDNEQYF. In nucleotides, the CDR3 is TGTGCCAGCAGCGTCCGACAGGGGGTGGACAACGAGCAGTACTTC.

This clonotype was recorded at least ten times. The chain is built from TRBV28 and TRBJ2-5, with TRBD2 matching over 9 bases. The V gene end was trimmed by 5 bases and the J gene end by 3 bases; junction bases not matched to a gene: 10. The CDR3 length is 16 residues. From germline, CDR1 is MDHEN and CDR2 SYDVKM. The CDR3 here is CASSVRLADPKETQYF. In DNA form, the CDR3 reads TGTGCCAGCAGTGTCCGACTAGCGGACCCGAAAGAGACCCAGTACTTC.

V is TRBV3-1 and J is TRBJ2-5, with 10 bases identical to TRBD2. J was trimmed by 4 bases and V by 7 bases; bases with no gene match: 9. Germline CDR1 reads LGHDT; CDR2 reads YNNKEL (reference sequence). The CDR3 consists of 15 residues. The CDR3: CASNSGRANGETQYF. CDR3 sequence (DNA): TGTGCCAGCAACAGCGGGAGGGCCAACGGAGAGACCCAGTACTTC.

In its sample, this clonotype was seen many times. This chain connects TRBV6-1 to TRBJ1-1, with D unclear. This CDR3 region has 13 residues. Germline lookup yields CDR1 MNHNS and CDR2 SASEGT. V was pared by 7 bases and J by 1 base, with 10 bases between. CDR3 protein: CASTKGRNTEAFF. CDR3 nucleotide sequence: TGTGCCAGCACTAAGGGTAGGAACACTGAAGCTTTCTTT.

This clonotype was seen a handful of times. V is TRBV20-1 and J is TRBJ2-7; D is perhaps TRBD2 (5 bases). V shed 3 bases and J shed 3 bases, with 21 bases lying between them. There are 16 residues in the CDR3. Germline assignment: CDR1 DFQATT and CDR2 SNEGSKA (reference sequence). The CDR3 spells CSASPEGSPRIYEQYF. The CDR3 region has the DNA TGCAGTGCTAGTCCTGAGGGCAGCCCGAGGATCTACGAGCAGTACTTC.

The sample holds a few counts of this clonotype. Being one base from a much bigger clone, this may be a read error. J is TRBJ2-7 and V is TRBV7-2; 10 bases agree with TRBD2. The trim removed 4 bases at V and 5 bases at J, leaving 8 bases unmatched. Germline-derived CDR1 and CDR2 are SGHTA and FQGNSA. The CDR3 is 15 residues long. CDR3 residues: CASSSPAGGVHEQYF. The DNA of the CDR3 is TGTGCCAGCAGCTCCCCAGCGGGAGGGGTCCACGAGCAGTACTTC.

This clonotype was recorded many times. The V gene is TRBV2, the J gene TRBJ2-1; D gene uncertain. This CDR3 is 12 amino acids long. Germline V CDR1 and CDR2: SNHLY, FYNNEI. V lost 8 bases, J lost 7 bases, and 12 bases lay in between. The CDR3 nucleotides read TGTGCCAGCGGACGGCTTTTGAATGAGCAGTTCTTC. Its protein product is CASGRLLNEQFF. The whole variable domain, filled in from reference TRBV2 and TRBJ2-1, reads EPEVTQTPSHQVTQMGQEVILRCVPISNHLYFYWYRQILGQKVEFLVSFYNNEISEKSEIFDDQFSVERPDGSNFTLKIRSTKLEDSAMYFCASGRLLNEQFFGPGTRLTVL.

This clonotype has ten or more counts. V usage is TRBV11-2 and J usage is TRBJ1-1; D unresolved. Germline-derived CDR1 and CDR2 are SGHAT and FQNNGV. The CDR3 runs to 15 residues. Trimming pared 5 bases from V and 1 base from J, leaving 14 bases between. The chain's CDR3 is CASSPEPQTNTEAFF. In DNA form, the CDR3 reads TGTGCCAGCAGCCCTGAACCTCAGACGAACACTGAAGCTTTCTTT.

This clonotype was counted at least ten times. The V call is TRBV3-1, the J call TRBJ2-1; D gene ambiguous. Trimming cost V 2 bases and J 4 bases, with 12 bases left between them. This CDR3 region has 15 residues. Germline values: CDR1 LGHDT, CDR2 YNNKEL (reference sequence). The CDR3 reads CASSQWRGAYNEQFF. The CDR3 DNA reads TGTGCCAGCAGCCAATGGCGCGGAGCGTACAATGAGCAGTTCTTC.

This clonotype was detected a few times. The chain recombines TRBV7-8 with TRBJ1-5, with TRBD1 matching over 7 bases. The CDR3 sequence is 18 residues long. The germline gives CDR1 SGHVS, CDR2 FQNEAQ. Trimming at V came to 5 bases and at J to 4 bases, leaving 17 bases not matched to a gene. Here the CDR3 DNA reads TGTGCCAGCAGCCCGGGGGGGACAGCCGTTTGGGGTAATCAGCCCCAGCATTTT. It translates to CASSPGGTAVWGNQPQHF.

This chain uses TRBV27 with TRBJ1-5, with 7 bases lining up with TRBD1. V lost 6 bases and J lost 5; bases outside the gene matches: 4. Germline V gene sequence: CDR1 MNHEY, CDR2 SMNVEV (reference sequence). This CDR3 region has 13 residues. The DNA for the CDR3 is TGTGCCAGCAGCTGGGACAGCGATCAGCCCCAGCATTTT. It encodes CASSWDSDQPQHF.

The table lists this clonotype with many counts. The V gene is TRBV7-6, the J gene TRBJ2-3; D unresolved. V was pared by 0 bases and J by 4 bases, with 5 bases between. Germline CDR1 SGHVS, CDR2 FNYEAQ. The CDR3 sequence is 13 residues long. The CDR3, as DNA: TGTGCCAGCAGCTTAGCCAGATCAGATACGCAGTATTTT. Translated, it gives CASSLARSDTQYF.

The chain has TRBV28 and TRBJ1-2; 10 bases are shared with TRBD1. This CDR3 comprises 16 residues. Germline V gene lookup returns CDR1 MDHEN and CDR2 SYDVKM. V shed 1 base, J shed 6 bases, and the junction held 8 bases outside the gene matches. The CDR3 sequence is CASSLFGGQGKDGYTF. The DNA of the CDR3 is TGTGCCAGCAGTTTATTTGGGGGACAGGGGAAGGATGGCTACACCTTC.

V is TRBV20-1 and J is TRBJ2-1, with D maybe TRBD2 (7 bases). V shed 5 bases and J shed 11 bases, with 16 bases lying between them. The CDR3 is 12 residues long. CDR1 DFQATT and CDR2 SNEGSKA come from the germline V gene (reference sequence). The CDR3 sequence: CSARRGGDKQFF. As DNA, the CDR3 is TGCAGTGCTCGTAGGGGGGGGGATAAGCAGTTCTTC.

The chain joins TRBV20-1 to TRBJ1-1; 10 nucleotides agree with TRBD1. With V trimmed by 4 bases and J by 3 bases, 5 bases remained unmatched. Germline V gene sequence: CDR1 DFQATT, CDR2 SNEGSKA (reference sequence). This CDR3 is built from 14 residues. In nucleotides, the CDR3 is TGCAGTGCTACCCGGACAGGGGGAGACACTGAAGCTTTCTTT. Translated, it gives CSATRTGGDTEAFF.

The chain employs TRBV6-1 and TRBJ1-2; 7 bases are shared with TRBD1. The germline V gene encodes CDR1 MNHNS and CDR2 SASEGT. The CDR3 totals 14 residues. V was clipped by 6 bases and J by 7 bases; unmatched bases: 11. As DNA, the CDR3 is TGTGCCAGCAGAAGAACAGGGGTCACTGGTGGCTACACCTTC. This sequence encodes CASRRTGVTGGYTF.

In its sample, this clonotype was seen a few times. This chain connects TRBV5-1 to TRBJ1-2, with unresolved D. The CDR3 sequence is 15 residues long. The V and J ends lost 1 base and 0 bases respectively, with 10 bases between them. The V gene's germline CDR1 is SGHRS and CDR2 YFSETQ. Here the CDR3 DNA reads TGCGCCAGCAGCTTGTTTCGCACTTCTAACTATGGCTACACCTTC. Translated: CASSLFRTSNYGYTF.

This clonotype turned up a few times. This sequence joins TRBV7-9 and TRBJ1-2, with D maybe TRBD1 (5 bases). The germline CDR1 and CDR2 sequences are SEHNR and FQNEAQ (reference sequence). This CDR3 contains 11 residues. The V and J ends lost 5 bases and 8 bases respectively, with 9 bases between them. In DNA, the CDR3 is TGTGCCAGCAGCCAGGGTATGGGCTACACCTTC. Translated: CASSQGMGYTF.

This clonotype appeared many times. J is TRBJ1-1 and V is TRBV4-1; TRBD1 is a possible D gene (6 bases). The CDR3 has 15 amino acids. Germline CDR1 is MGHRA and CDR2 is YSYEKL. V was shortened by 4 bases and J by 0 bases, with 12 bases between the two germline ends. In nucleotides, the CDR3 is TGCGCCAGCAGCCTCGACAGGTCCCTGAACACTGAAGCTTTCTTT. Translated: CASSLDRSLNTEAFF.